This T cell receptor beta chain was observed in a study of T cells after yellow fever vaccination. TCRdb independently ran MiXCR on the 5' RACE reads; one entry per CDR3 protein. The table shows some 250,000 distinct CDR3 sequences, with more than 3.5% occurring only once. This clonotype was detected ten times or more. The sample consisted of PBMCs, taken 15 days after the yellow fever booster vaccination. The source of this sequence is a man aged 18 to 29 who received the YFV17D yellow fever vaccine.

The CDR3 DNA reads as TGCGCCAGCAGTATGGGGCCTGAAGCTTTCTTT. Its protein is CASSMGPEAFF. This chain joins TRBV5-1 and TRBJ1-1, with D perhaps matching TRBD1 (5 bases). Germline assignment: CDR1 SGHRS and CDR2 YFSETQ. V dropped 5 bases and J dropped 6 bases, with 8 bases sitting between them. This CDR3 has 11 amino acids.